What follows are 29 T cell receptor beta chains derived from one specimen sequenced in a study of cytomegalovirus exposure and HLA in healthy donors. Libraries were prepared by immunoSEQ multiplex PCR; TCRdb keeps only in-frame clonotypes and omits some of them. The repertoire includes over 250,000 clones, approximately 86% of them detected once, and less than 1.2% sits in the top ten. Sequenced input: PBMCs. The receptors stem from a young woman in good health and CMV-seronegative.

This chain uses TRBV7-9 with TRBJ1-1; D is ambiguous. The CDR3 has 14 amino acids. Germline V gene sequence: CDR1 SEHNR, CDR2 FQNEAQ (reference sequence). The V gene lost 5 bases and the J gene lost 4 bases, with 14 bases spanning the gap. The CDR3 bases are TGTGCCAGCAGCCAACGGGTAACCTCCACTGAAGCTTTCTTT. Translated, it gives CASSQRVTSTEAFF.

V and J are TRBV11-3 and TRBJ1-2; tentatively, D is TRBD1 (5 bases). CDR3 length equals 17 residues. Trimming cost V 1 base and J 4 bases, with 19 bases left between them. The germline CDR1 and CDR2 sequences are SGHNT and YENEEA. The CDR3, as DNA: TGTGCCAGCAGCTTAGTTCTGAACCGGGGGATATTCTATGGCTACACCTTC. As protein: CASSLVLNRGIFYGYTF.

The gene calls are TRBV7-9 and TRBJ1-2; 10 nucleotides align to TRBD1. The length of the CDR3 is 16 residues. V lost 5 bases, J lost 6 bases, and 12 bases stayed unmatched. Germline CDR1 SEHNR, CDR2 FQNEAQ (reference sequence). CDR3 residues: CASSESRDRGDNGYTF. CDR3 nucleotide sequence: TGTGCCAGCAGCGAGTCGAGGGACAGGGGAGACAATGGCTACACCTTC.

This clone showed up just once. The rearrangement links TRBV7-9 to TRBJ2-5; 9 bases map to TRBD1. The germline gives CDR1 SEHNR, CDR2 FQNEAQ (reference sequence). The V and J ends lost 4 bases and 4 bases, in that order; junction bases with no gene match: 10. This CDR3 comprises 16 residues. The CDR3 loop reads CASSYLQGAAGETQYF. CDR3 DNA sequence: TGTGCCAGCAGCTACCTACAGGGGGCAGCGGGAGAGACCCAGTACTTC.

DNA for the CDR3: TGTGCCAGCAGCGTGAGGGACAGCTACACCGGGGAGCTGTTTTTT. It codes for CASSVRDSYTGELFF. The chain couples TRBV9 to TRBJ2-2; 7 positions match TRBD1. Germline lookup yields CDR1 SGDLS and CDR2 YYNGEE. Unmatched junction bases numbered 4, after V lost 2 bases and J lost 3 bases. This CDR3 has 15 residues.

As DNA, the CDR3 is TGTGCCTGGAGTGTAGACATTTCTAGCACAGATACGCAGTATTTT. It is translated as CAWSVDISSTDTQYF. The V call is TRBV30, the J call TRBJ2-3; unclear D gene. V gave up 0 bases and J gave up 0 bases, with 10 bases separating them. The CDR3 length is 15 residues. Germline CDR1 is GTSNPN and CDR2 is SVGIG (reference sequence).

The V and J genes are TRBV4-3 and TRBJ2-2, with 8 bases matching TRBD2. The length of the CDR3 is 17 residues. The germline V gene encodes CDR1 LGHNA and CDR2 YSLEER. V was clipped by 1 base and J by 6 bases; unmatched bases: 10. In DNA, the CDR3 is TGCGCCAGCAGCCAAGGAAATCTAGCGGGCATCTCCGGGGAGCTGTTTTTT. Protein sequence: CASSQGNLAGISGELFF.

The chain joins TRBV2 to TRBJ2-1, with 10 bases identical to TRBD2. Germline loops: CDR1 SNHLY, CDR2 FYNNEI. This CDR3 comprises 17 residues. V was clipped by 3 bases and J by 4 bases; unmatched bases: 9. CDR3 loop: CASSEGLAGAAYNEQFF. The CDR3 coding sequence is TGTGCCAGCAGTGAGGGGCTAGCGGGAGCCGCGTACAATGAGCAGTTCTTC.

V gene TRBV5-5 combines with J gene TRBJ1-6; no reliable D call. V lost 1 base to trimming and J lost 5 bases, with 10 bases between them. The CDR3 loop spans 15 amino acids. CDR1 SGHKS and CDR2 YYEKEE come from the germline V gene (reference sequence). The CDR3 DNA is TGTGCCAGCAGCTTGCTGACCGGGAATAATTCACCCCTCCACTTT. It specifies CASSLLTGNNSPLHF. The full variable domain, completed using reference TRBV5-5 and TRBJ1-6, is DAGVTQSPTHLIKTRGQQVTLRCSPISGHKSVSWYQQVLGQGPQFIFQYYEKEERGRGNFPDRFSARQFPNYSSELNVNALLLGDSALYLCASSLLTGNNSPLHFGNGTRLTVT.

The genes are TRBV6-5 and TRBJ1-2; 7 bases agree with TRBD1. The J segment lost 3 bases and the V segment lost 0 bases, leaving 4 bases of the junction unmatched. CDR1 is MNHEY and CDR2 is SVGAGI in the germline V gene. CDR3 length equals 15 residues. In DNA, the CDR3 is TGTGCCAGCAGTTACTCGACAGGGCCCCACTATGGCTACACCTTC. Amino acid sequence: CASSYSTGPHYGYTF.

The V gene is TRBV7-6, the J gene TRBJ1-2; D gene ambiguous. Germline V gene sequence: CDR1 SGHVS, CDR2 FNYEAQ. The CDR3 length is 15 residues. Deletions cut 2 bases from V and 3 bases from J, with 13 bases between. The DNA of the CDR3 is TGTGCCAGCAGCTTAAACTTTGGCGGATACTATGGCTACACCTTC. Its protein is CASSLNFGGYYGYTF.

The chain recombines TRBV2 with TRBJ2-5, with a possible D match to TRBD2 (6 bases). Germline CDR1 and CDR2: SNHLY and FYNNEI. The CDR3 sequence is 13 residues long. The CDR3 reads CAPNQRAGETQYF. CDR3 DNA sequence: TGTGCACCGAACCAGCGGGCGGGAGAGACCCAGTACTTC.

This clone showed up just once. V gene TRBV5-1 combines with J gene TRBJ2-7; D is possibly TRBD1 (6 bases). Germline assignment: CDR1 SGHRS and CDR2 YFSETQ. V lost 3 bases, J lost 2 bases, and 18 bases lay in between. This CDR3 region has 16 residues. This chain's CDR3 is CASSSLPGQGAYEQYF. The CDR3 DNA reads as TGCGCCAGCAGCTCCCTTCCGGGACAAGGAGCCTACGAGCAGTACTTC.

The chain carries TRBV25-1 and TRBJ2-1; 7 bases fit TRBD2. The CDR3 consists of 17 residues. V was pared by 1 base and J by 5 bases, with 11 bases of the junction left unmatched. The germline V gene encodes CDR1 MGHDK and CDR2 SYGVNS. CDR3 region: CASSEWLAEGNDNEQFF. In DNA, the CDR3 is TGTGCCAGCAGTGAATGGCTAGCGGAGGGGAACGACAATGAGCAGTTCTTC.

The chain employs TRBV11-2 and TRBJ2-1, with 7 bases lining up with TRBD1. With 3 bases clipped from V and 4 bases from J, the junction kept 3 bases outside the gene matches. The CDR3 has 14 residues. Germline CDR1 and CDR2: SGHAT and FQNNGV. CDR3 region: CASSFGTVYNEQFF. The CDR3 nucleotides are TGTGCCAGCAGCTTCGGGACAGTGTACAATGAGCAGTTCTTC.

The CDR3 sequence is CASSLGQGETQYF. In nucleotides, the CDR3 is TGCGCCAGCAGCTTGGGACAGGGAGAGACCCAGTACTTC. The chain uses TRBV5-1 and TRBJ2-5, with 7 nucleotides matching TRBD1. In germline, CDR1 is SGHRS, CDR2 YFSETQ. Germline trimming cut 0 bases from V and 4 bases from J; bases unmatched to any gene: 0. CDR3 length: 13 amino acids. The full variable domain, with the rest looked up from reference TRBV5-1 and TRBJ2-5, is KAGVTQTPRYLIKTRGQQVTLSCSPISGHRSVSWYQQTPGQGLQFLFEYFSETQRNKGNFPGRFSGRQFSNSRSEMNVSTLELGDSALYLCASSLGQGETQYFGPGTRLLVL.

Written as DNA, the CDR3 is TGTGCCTGGAGTGTCGGGGGGGCCGGATGGAACACTGAAGCTTTCTTT. This gives the protein CAWSVGGAGWNTEAFF. V is TRBV30 and J is TRBJ1-1, with a possible D match to TRBD1 (6 bases). CDR3 length: 16 residues. Trimming removed 0 bases from V and 1 base from J, with 15 bases in between. CDR1 GTSNPN and CDR2 SVGIG come from the germline V gene (reference sequence).

The V call is TRBV30, the J call TRBJ2-2; D is undetermined. Trimming stripped 0 bases from V and 6 bases from J, with 5 bases between. Germline-derived CDR1 and CDR2 are GTSNPN and SVGIG (reference sequence). The CDR3 extends over 12 amino acids. The CDR3 loop is CAWSVLAGELFF. The CDR3 region has the DNA TGTGCCTGGAGTGTACTGGCCGGGGAGCTGTTTTTT.

The gene calls are TRBV19 and TRBJ2-1; 13 nucleotides line up with TRBD2. Trimming took 7 bases from V and 5 from J; bases not matched to a gene: 14. Germline loops: CDR1 LNHDA, CDR2 SQIVND (reference sequence). The CDR3 is 18 residues long. CDR3 in amino acids: CASTSQLAGGPGDNEQFF. CDR3 nucleotides: TGTGCCAGTACCTCCCAACTAGCGGGAGGGCCGGGGGACAATGAGCAGTTCTTC. The complete variable domain, with remaining parts taken from reference TRBV19 and TRBJ2-1, reads DGGITQSPKYLFRKEGQNVTLSCEQNLNHDAMYWYRQDPGQGLRLIYYSQIVNDFQKGDIAEGYSVSREKKESFPLTVTSAQKNPTAFYLCASTSQLAGGPGDNEQFFGPGTRLTVL.

V is TRBV11-2 and J is TRBJ2-7, with 8 bases identical to TRBD1. Germline values: CDR1 SGHAT, CDR2 FQNNGV. The CDR3 extends over 13 amino acids. V shed 5 bases, J shed 3 bases, and the junction held 3 bases outside the gene matches. CDR3 sequence reads: CASSQDRVYEQYF. For the CDR3, the DNA is TGTGCCAGCAGCCAGGACAGGGTCTACGAGCAGTACTTC.

The gene calls are TRBV7-9 and TRBJ1-1, with D possibly TRBD1 on 6 matching bases. CDR3 size: 14 residues. V gave up 5 bases and J gave up 2 bases, with 12 bases separating them. Per germline, CDR1 SEHNR and CDR2 FQNEAQ (reference sequence). The CDR3 reads CASSVRQENTEAFF. The CDR3 DNA reads TGTGCCAGCAGCGTAAGACAGGAAAACACTGAAGCTTTCTTT.

The chain uses TRBV10-1 and TRBJ1-1, with a possible D match to TRBD1 (6 bases). The CDR3 loop spans 13 amino acids. Trimming stripped 8 bases from V and 5 bases from J, with 15 bases between. The germline V gene has CDR1 WNHNN and CDR2 SYGVQD (reference sequence). CDR3 in DNA: TGCGCCAGCCCAGGACAGCGGCAAACTGAAGCTTTCTTT. Translation: CASPGQRQTEAFF.

The chain recombines TRBV19 with TRBJ1-6; maybe TRBD1 (6 bases). Germline CDR1 and CDR2: LNHDA and SQIVND (reference sequence). This CDR3 has 13 amino acids. Trimming left V 7 bases short and J 9 bases short, with 13 bases between. The CDR3 loop is CASTHNRASPLHF. DNA for the CDR3: TGTGCCAGTACCCATAACAGGGCTTCACCCCTCCACTTT.

This chain links TRBV5-1 with TRBJ2-7, with 11 positions matching TRBD2. Germline assignment: CDR1 SGHRS and CDR2 YFSETQ. The CDR3 consists of 18 residues. After removal of 0 bases from V and 4 bases from J, the junction contained 12 bases not matched to a gene. CDR3 sequence reads: CASSLAGLAGGFGYEQYF. CDR3 DNA sequence: TGCGCCAGCAGCTTGGCCGGTTTAGCGGGGGGGTTCGGTTACGAGCAGTACTTC. The variable domain in full, with the rest retrieved from reference TRBV5-1 and TRBJ2-7, is KAGVTQTPRYLIKTRGQQVTLSCSPISGHRSVSWYQQTPGQGLQFLFEYFSETQRNKGNFPGRFSGRQFSNSRSEMNVSTLELGDSALYLCASSLAGLAGGFGYEQYFGPGTRLTVT.

V gene TRBV5-1 combines with J gene TRBJ2-2; 9 bases match TRBD1. This CDR3 spans 15 amino acids. The germline V gene encodes CDR1 SGHRS and CDR2 YFSETQ. J lost 3 bases, V lost 1 base, and 1 base had no gene match. CDR3: CASSLRTGDTGELFF. CDR3 bases: TGCGCCAGCAGCTTGAGGACAGGGGACACCGGGGAGCTGTTTTTT.

The CDR3 DNA follows: TGTGCCAGCAGCTTAGCGGGACAGCGCTATGGCTACACCTTC. As protein: CASSLAGQRYGYTF. V is TRBV7-9 and J is TRBJ1-2; 7 nucleotides match TRBD1. The CDR3 is made up of 14 amino acids. Germline-derived CDR1 and CDR2 are SEHNR and FQNEAQ (reference sequence). Trimming at V came to 0 bases and at J to 4 bases, leaving 2 bases not matched to a gene.

This chain connects TRBV27 to TRBJ2-3, with TRBD1 identical over 12 bases. V lost 3 bases and J lost 1; bases outside the gene matches: 8. This CDR3 spans 18 amino acids. The germline CDR1 and CDR2 sequences are MNHEY and SMNVEV (reference sequence). CDR3 protein: CASSLLGDRGHGTDTQYF. CDR3 coding DNA: TGTGCCAGCAGTTTGCTCGGGGACAGGGGGCATGGCACAGATACGCAGTATTTT.

Comments on this clone: Mismatch with germline at one junction end may stem from a read error. This chain joins TRBV7-2 and TRBJ2-3; D remains unclear. The germline V gene encodes CDR1 SGHTA and CDR2 FQGNSA. The CDR3 consists of 11 residues. The CDR3 here is CASSLVTQVHF. The CDR3 DNA reads as TGTGCCAGCAGCTTAGTAACCCAGGTCCATTTT.

Notes on this clone: At one of its ends the junction is not consistent with the germline gene, which may arise from a read error. The J gene is TRBJ2-7, the V gene TRBV2; tentative D call: TRBD1 (5 bases). The CDR3 has 13 residues. CDR1 is SNHLY, CDR2 FYNNEI, per germline. Here the CDR3 DNA reads TGTGCCAGCAGTGAAATAAGTGACAGCCCGTTAGACTTC. Translating gives CASSEISDSPLDF.